The source of this TCR beta chain is a study of T cells in Graves' hyperthyroidism and ophthalmopathy (dated by TCRdb to between 2018 and 2020). For context, the study as a whole: Peripheral blood samples were taken at initial diagnosis, before any treatment was given. Following sampling, methimazole starting at 30 mg daily was given to hyperthyroidism patients, and high-dose intravenous methylprednisolone was given to ophthalmopathy patients. The roughly 90 discovery patients were divided at random into training and test sets in a 7:3 ratio. A discovery cohort of about 96 patients, fewer than 50 with Graves' ophthalmopathy and 55 to 60 with stable Graves' hyperthyroidism, was used to find distinguishing TCR V-J signatures. Prospective prediction of ophthalmopathy was tested in an independent validation cohort of 18 to 20 hyperthyroidism patients and approximately 17 patients who later progressed to ophthalmopathy. TCR Vbeta CDR3 sequencing of 135 peripheral blood samples (roughly 41 ophthalmopathy, approximately 80 hyperthyroidism and roughly 17 progressor patients) is reported in the paper. The study also compared thyroid tissue and blood T-cell repertoires from several Graves' hyperthyroidism patients. The paper as a whole reports these results and caveats: Most expanded thyroid clonotypes (frequency above 0.001) were also detected in blood, suggesting blood repertoires may reflect thyroid immune responses. In validation, the model predicted progression to ophthalmopathy with roughly 66% sensitivity and roughly 75% specificity, a median of around six months before onset. No statistical method was used to set the sample size in advance, and investigators knew the group allocation. Ophthalmopathy was separated from stable hyperthyroidism by a 13 V-J signature model, with approximately 85% sensitivity and approximately 81% specificity obtained in cross-validation and 80%/75% obtained in testing.

This clonotype was picked up many times. This receptor's antigen is unknown. The record has no base qualities; no much larger clone is one base away. Amplification of TCR beta CDR3 regions was carried out from RNA transcripts. The first round of RT-PCR for the TCR CDR3 was performed with the HTBI primer set and the Qiagen OneStep RT-PCR kit. Libraries were constructed in a second round of multiplex PCR, after which size selection and purification were performed. The libraries were sequenced on an Illumina HiSeq2000 using paired-end 100 bp reads. The authors' analysis ran thus. SOAPnuke was used to process the raw data, removing reads that contained adapters or uncalled bases, had a mean Phred below 15, or lacked an exact match to the constant primer or identifier. High-quality paired reads were merged using COPE v1.2.5, and each unique nucleotide sequence was defined as a clonotype. MiTCR v1.1 was used to align the clonotypes against IMGT TRBV, TRBD and TRBJ reference segments. The analysis included only V-J combinations with a frequency above 0.0001, which together covered about 99% of the repertoires. A TCS score was defined as the ratio between F50 (clonal expansion) and ExV (chaos), using BLOSUM62-based TCRdist between CDR3 peptides within each V-J. Welch's t-statistics and random forest reduced approximately 520 V-J features to about 13, which were used in a naive Bayes classifier (R e1071). TCRdb applied fastp at Q25 and MiXCR to the public reads, then kept only in-frame beta chains. Each record represents a unique CDR3 protein, reported with the most common genes and DNA among its rows. TCRdb, rather than the study authors, made the V and J calls. Here the sample has about 590,000 distinct CDR3 sequences; approximately 15% occur a single time. Roughly 6.9% of the sample is held by the ten biggest clonotypes.

The CDR3 has 15 amino acids, counting the end cysteine and phenylalanine. The only DNA kept is the CDR3, 45 bases in frame from the first base. Trimming takes 3 bases off V and 6 bases off J; junction bases not matched to a gene: 3. As encoded in the germline V gene, CDR1 is SGHTA while CDR2 is FQGNSA. In the ophthalmopathy patients, disease was moderately to severely active, with a Clinical Activity Score of 3 or more, a NOSPECS grade of 4 or more, and a duration of less than 3 months. Any patient with an uncontrolled infection, another autoimmune disease, pregnancy or lactation was excluded. Diagnoses relied on clinical symptoms, serum thyroxine and TRAb, thyroid ultrasound and orbital computed tomography. PBMCs were separated from 7.5 to 10 ml of fresh peripheral blood using Ficoll-Paque density gradient centrifugation. Trizol reagent was used to extract total RNA, and RNA quality was then checked on an Agilent 2100 Bioanalyzer.

The specimen sequenced was blood. The receptor chain draws on TRBV7-2 and TRBJ1-5, with 12 bases in between that match TRBD1. This sequence originates from a woman under 30 with Graves' ophthalmopathy. The CDR3 reads CASSFGTGGGQPQHF. At the DNA level, the sequence is TGTGCCAGCAGCTTCGGGACAGGGGGCGGTCAGCCCCAGCATTTT.